This T cell receptor (beta chain) was observed in a study of vaccination and CD4 T cells after COVID-19 (dated by TCRdb to 2021 to 2024). Describing the broader study: SARS-CoV-2 positivity had been established in the convalescent patients by nasal swab PCR, and mild disease was recorded in under ten of these patients and severe disease in one. Six males and four females were included in the convalescent cohort, with two Hispanic individuals, seven Caucasians, two Asians and one multiracial person represented. Each participant got two doses of either the Pfizer-BioNTech BNT162b2 vaccine (n=8) or the Moderna mRNA-1273 vaccine (n=2). Post-COVID blood samples from convalescent patients were collected a median of roughly 100 days after diagnosis, with a range of 35 to 161 days. Post-vaccine blood samples were obtained a median of approximately 74 days after the second vaccine dose, with a range of 14 to 241 days. The cultures were stimulated with overlapping spike peptide pools from SARS-CoV-2 and from the common cold coronaviruses HCoV-NL63, HCoV-OC43 and HCoV-229E. Control cultures used a CEFX viral epitope pool as positive control, an HIV-1 Nef peptide pool as negative control, or no peptide. In over 8 COVID-19 convalescent patients and a handful of infection-naive healthy vaccine recipients, the spike-specific CD4+ TCR repertoire before mRNA vaccination was compared with the repertoire after mRNA vaccination. The paper as a whole reports these results and caveats: Among convalescent patients, a median around 86% of the SARS-CoV-2-reactive clones seen after vaccination appeared only after vaccination, which suggests priming specific to the vaccine. Relatively few convalescent patients were included in the study, and early timepoints after natural infection were not analyzed. The median count of SARS-CoV-2-reactive clonotypes went up from 20 to 25 after infection to 35 to 40 after vaccination, although the change was not significant. In convalescent patients, nearly all vaccine-specific clones (304 of 307) were found to be mono-reactive for SARS-CoV-2 spike rather than cross-reactive with common cold coronaviruses.

The treatment or condition tag for this specimen amounts to: approximately 11-day PBMC culture with coronavirus spike peptide pools or control peptides (ViraFEST assay). To expand antigen-specific T cells with peptide pools and then pick out the expanded clonotypes through TCR sequencing, the study relied on the ViraFEST assay. The positive SARS-CoV-2 PCR tests of the convalescent patients were dated from March to December 2020, before the Alpha, Beta and Delta variants emerged in the United States. Around 2 million PBMCs per well were cultured in IMDM with 5% human AB serum and approximately 10 IU/ml IL-2, plus 10 ug/ml peptide pools. On days 3 and 7, half of the culture medium was replaced with fresh IL-2-containing medium. After roughly 9 days of culture, CD4+ T cells were isolated by negative selection with the EasySep CD4+ T cell isolation kit. Ficoll-Paque Plus gradient centrifugation was used to isolate PBMCs from whole blood, and the isolated PBMCs were then either used fresh or cryopreserved at -140C. Culture conditions were generally each tested in triplicate wells.

Libraries were made using PCR. TCR sequencing of DNA from cultured CD4+ T cells used the Oncomine TCR Beta short-read assay at the Johns Hopkins FTIC core. The QIAamp micro DNA kit was used to extract genomic DNA from the cultured CD4+ T cells. Oncomine TCR Beta libraries made from cultured CD4+ T cells were pooled using unique dual indexes and sequenced on an Illumina iSeq 100. Per the authors' processing: Non-productive sequences were removed, and CDR3s that did not start with C, did not end with F or W, or were shorter than 7 amino acids were discarded. Antigen-specific clonotypes were identified using the MANAFEST web application through comparison of peptide-stimulated wells with reference and other culture wells. To be called positive, a clone needed an FDR below 0.05, an odds ratio above 5, and a productive frequency above 0.1% in at least two of three replicate wells. A clonotype counted as cross-reactive if it showed significant expansion both in the SARS-CoV-2 spike wells and in at least one common cold coronavirus spike condition. Similarity between CDR3 sequences was evaluated in R version 3.6.1 using Levenshtein distances (stringdist) and unrooted phylogenetic trees (ape). TCRdb trimmed public reads at Q25 via fastp, called clones via MiXCR and kept in-frame beta chains. Rows with one shared CDR3 protein collapse into an entry with the most common genes and DNA. TCRdb assigned the V and J calls; the authors' analysis was not used. The sample table shows about 17,000 distinct CDR3 sequences, and 29% are seen once. Together, the top ten hold roughly 18% of the sample.

CDR1 and CDR2 (SGHKS, YYEKEE) derive from the germline V gene (reference sequence). There are 16 amino acids in the CDR3, from cysteine to phenylalanine inclusive. Just the 48-base CDR3 DNA is kept, in frame starting at base 1. After removal of 2 bases from V and 9 bases from J, the junction retains 11 bases not matched to a gene. As for this clonotype: Its antigen is currently not known. It has no much larger one-base neighbor in the sample; base qualities were not kept.

Here the chain combines TRBV5-5 and TRBJ1-6, with 7 junctional bases fitting TRBD1. The sequencing sample was made of cultured CD4+ T cells from blood. The TCR originated in a human donor with COVID-19. The base sequence is TGTGCCAGCAGCTTAGAATCAGTAGGGGGCGGTTCACCCCTCCACTTT. This translates into CASSLESVGGGSPLHF.